The 20 T cell receptor beta chains below come from one sample, sequenced in a study of cytomegalovirus exposure and HLA in healthy donors. The PCR ran on 60 Vbeta and 13 Jbeta primers. Using immunoSEQ multiplex PCR, the repertoire was profiled, and TCRdb retains in-frame clones only, with some absent. In the table there are approximately 170,000 clones, roughly 77% of which are singletons. The sample was PBMCs. Source of these receptors: a woman aged 25 to 39 in good health and CMV-seropositive.

The V call is TRBV5-1, the J call TRBJ1-1, with D tentatively TRBD1 (6 bases). Germline loops: CDR1 SGHRS, CDR2 YFSETQ. There are 14 residues in the CDR3. Between the trimmed V and J ends, which lost 6 bases and 1 base, there was a span of 13 bases. CDR3 sequence: CASTWTAPNTEAFF. The CDR3 region has the DNA TGCGCCAGCACCTGGACAGCTCCGAACACTGAAGCTTTCTTT.

This clone has a single count. The rearrangement joins TRBV4-1 to TRBJ2-2; 8 bases agree with TRBD2. The CDR3 loop spans 14 amino acids. With V trimmed by 10 bases and J by 4 bases, 8 bases remained unmatched. Germline-derived CDR1 and CDR2 are MGHRA and YSYEKL. The CDR3: CATRGGAGTGELFF. Here the CDR3 DNA reads TGCGCCACCCGGGGGGGAGCGGGCACCGGGGAGCTGTTTTTT.

The rearrangement joins TRBV29-1 to TRBJ1-1, with 8 bases identical to TRBD1. Germline CDR1 is SQVTM and CDR2 is ANQGSEA. V dropped 7 bases and J dropped 2; count of bases not matched to a gene: 6. CDR3 size: 13 residues. The CDR3: CSARDRSNTEAFF. CDR3 sequence (DNA): TGCAGCGCACGGGACAGGAGTAACACTGAAGCTTTCTTT.

This clone turned up a few times. V gene TRBV2 combines with J gene TRBJ2-7; 10 bases agree with TRBD1. The CDR3 length is 14 residues. J lost 5 bases, V lost 3 bases, and 4 bases had no gene match. The V gene's germline CDR1 is SNHLY and CDR2 FYNNEI. In nucleotides, the CDR3 is TGTGCCAGCAGTGATAGGGGACAGGGGCACGAGCAGTACTTC. It yields the protein CASSDRGQGHEQYF.

The sample holds a few counts of this clone. The rearrangement uses TRBV19 and TRBJ1-1, with unresolved D. Germline CDR1 is LNHDA and CDR2 is SQIVND (reference sequence). Trimming shortened V by 7 bases and J by 0 bases, and 12 bases separated the two germline ends. This CDR3 is 14 amino acids long. CDR3 coding DNA: TGTGCCAGTATCCCTAGGAGCGTGAACACTGAAGCTTTCTTT. Its protein product is CASIPRSVNTEAFF.

This rearrangement joins TRBV6-5 to TRBJ2-7; 8 bases map to TRBD1. CDR1 MNHEY and CDR2 SVGAGI come from the germline V gene. Trimming took 5 bases from V and 2 from J; bases not matched to a gene: 8. The CDR3 is 15 amino acids. CDR3 region: CASSGGDRGTYEQYF. In nucleotides, the CDR3 is TGTGCCAGCAGTGGAGGAGACAGGGGCACCTACGAGCAGTACTTC.

The chain is built from TRBV6-1 and TRBJ2-1, with 7 bases aligning to TRBD1. CDR3 length: 13 amino acids. Trimming cost V 1 base and J 8 bases; bases outside gene matches: 2. The germline V gene has CDR1 MNHNS and CDR2 SASEGT. The CDR3 DNA sequence: TGTGCCAGCAGTGAAGAGAGGGGGCATGAGCAGTTCTTC. Protein product: CASSEERGHEQFF.

The V call is TRBV18, the J call TRBJ2-7; 7 bases map to TRBD1. V lost 3 bases, J lost 3 bases, and 8 bases stayed unmatched. CDR1 and CDR2 from the germline V gene are KGHSH and LQKENI. This CDR3 region has 15 residues. The chain's CDR3 is CASSPPGQLYYEQYF. The CDR3 DNA follows: TGTGCCAGCTCACCTCCGGGACAGCTTTACTACGAGCAGTACTTC.

This clone has only a few counts. The rearrangement uses TRBV6-5 and TRBJ2-5, with 8 bases fitting TRBD1. CDR1 is MNHEY, CDR2 SVGAGI, per germline. The CDR3 runs 13 residues. Trimming took 5 bases from V and 5 from J; bases not matched to a gene: 4. CDR3 DNA sequence: TGTGCCAGCAGTGACAGGGGAAGGGAGACCCAGTACTTC. Translation gives CASSDRGRETQYF.

The chain carries TRBV27 and TRBJ2-5, with TRBD2 matching over 16 bases. The DNA matches TRBJ2-7 better at its end, which makes the J call doubtful. Germline V lookup: CDR1 MNHEY, CDR2 SMNVEV (reference sequence). The CDR3 spans 16 residues. The CDR3 reads CATTPGLAGGGDEQYF. The CDR3 bases are TGTGCCACCACTCCGGGACTAGCGGGAGGGGGCGACGAGCAGTACTTC.

The chain recombines TRBV25-1 with TRBJ1-5; 10 bases match TRBD1. Germline values: CDR1 MGHDK, CDR2 SYGVNS. The CDR3 runs to 14 residues. V lost 8 bases and J lost 4; bases outside the gene matches: 5. DNA for the CDR3: TGTGCCAGCGCCGGGACAGGGGCGAATCAGCCCCAGCATTTT. Its translation: CASAGTGANQPQHF.

The V and J genes are TRBV11-3 and TRBJ1-5, with D perhaps matching TRBD1 (6 bases). The V gene's germline CDR1 is SGHNT and CDR2 YENEEA. V lost 10 bases to trimming and J lost 0 bases, with 19 bases between them. There are 16 residues in the CDR3. CDR3 in DNA: TGTGCCACACAGGGCACTAACCCCTATAGCAATCAGCCCCAGCATTTT. Protein: CATQGTNPYSNQPQHF.

The rearrangement joins TRBV29-1 to TRBJ2-7; 7 nucleotides agree with TRBD2. The CDR3 spans 15 residues. From germline, CDR1 is SQVTM and CDR2 ANQGSEA. J gave up 2 bases and V 0 bases, and 7 bases lay outside the gene matches. CDR3 DNA: TGCAGCGTTGAAGACGAGGAGGGAGGGACCTACGAGCAGTACTTC. This encodes CSVEDEEGGTYEQYF.

The chain links TRBV6-1 to TRBJ2-1; 11 bases match TRBD2. V lost 3 bases and J lost 6; bases outside the gene matches: 4. The CDR3 contains 15 residues. The germline V gene encodes CDR1 MNHNS and CDR2 SASEGT. CDR3 sequence: CASSDSGRAGNEQFF. DNA of the CDR3: TGTGCCAGCAGTGATAGCGGGAGGGCCGGCAATGAGCAGTTCTTC.

This clone was found a few times. The rearrangement joins TRBV10-3 to TRBJ2-7; TRBD2 agrees at 8 bases. The ends lost 8 bases at V and 2 bases at J; junction bases unmatched: 14. The CDR3 loop spans 16 amino acids. Germline assignment: CDR1 ENHRY and CDR2 SYGVKD. CDR3 nucleotides: TGTGCCATCTGGGGTGGGGGTTTAGCGGGGACCTACGAGCAGTACTTC. It yields the protein CAIWGGGLAGTYEQYF.

The chain links TRBV2 to TRBJ1-4, with 7 bases fitting TRBD1. The length of the CDR3 is 14 residues. The germline gives CDR1 SNHLY, CDR2 FYNNEI. With V trimmed by 7 bases and J by 3 bases, 5 bases remained unmatched. CDR3 residues: CASTRDSPNEKLFF. The CDR3 DNA reads as TGTGCCAGCACCCGGGACAGCCCTAATGAAAAACTGTTTTTT.

The chain combines TRBV7-9 with TRBJ2-7; the D gene is possibly TRBD1 (5 bases). This CDR3 contains 13 residues. Trimming cost V 3 bases and J 3 bases, with 9 bases left between them. Germline CDR1 reads SEHNR; CDR2 reads FQNEAQ (reference sequence). CDR3 in amino acids: CASSFRQNYEQYF. The CDR3 nucleotides read TGTGCCAGCAGCTTCCGACAGAACTACGAGCAGTACTTC.

The chain uses TRBV28 and TRBJ2-2; TRBD1 matches 8 bases. Germline V gene data show CDR1 as MDHEN and CDR2 as SYDVKM. V lost 8 bases and J lost 8; bases outside the gene matches: 10. This CDR3 spans 14 amino acids. CDR3 bases: TGTGCCAGCGGCCCAGGGGGCCGTTCGGGGGAGCTGTTTTTT. Amino acid sequence: CASGPGGRSGELFF.

This chain connects TRBV2 to TRBJ2-7; 8 bases map to TRBD2. J was trimmed by 0 bases and V by 6 bases; bases with no gene match: 4. The germline CDR1 and CDR2 sequences are SNHLY and FYNNEI. CDR3 length equals 14 residues. For the CDR3, the DNA is TGTGCCAGCAGGGCGGGGGGTAACTCCTACGAGCAGTACTTC. Residues: CASRAGGNSYEQYF.

The rearrangement uses TRBV5-1 and TRBJ1-6; D remains ambiguous. Trimming cost V 0 bases and J 13 bases, with 17 bases left between them. The CDR3 totals 15 residues. Germline values: CDR1 SGHRS, CDR2 YFSETQ. In DNA, the CDR3 is TGCGCCAGCAGCTTGGCCCAGGTCCCTCTGGATCCCCTCCACTTT. Amino acids: CASSLAQVPLDPLHF.